This entry lists 19 T cell receptor beta chains sequenced from one sample in a study of CD8+ T cells in alopecia areata. Following extraction, RNA underwent reverse transcription to cDNA, which served as the sequencing template. Profiling relied on immunoSEQ multiplex PCR, and the TCRdb table lists in-frame clones only, not all of them. Among approximately 180,000 clones listed, 50% to 60% were seen once. The material sequenced was CD4+ T cells sorted from blood, taken at week 0. These receptors came from a human donor with alopecia areata.

The chain is built from TRBV11-2 and TRBJ1-1, with a weak D call TRBD1 (5 bases). V lost 3 bases, J lost 0 bases, and 8 bases lay in between. Per the germline V gene, CDR1 is SGHAT and CDR2 is FQNNGV. CDR3 length: 14 amino acids. CDR3 in amino acids: CASSLGRMNTEAFF. Here the CDR3 DNA reads TGTGCCAGCAGCTTGGGACGGATGAACACTGAAGCTTTCTTT.

This clone was counted a single time. This chain links TRBV6-5 with TRBJ2-5, with a tentative D call TRBD2 (6 bases). The V gene's germline CDR1 is MNHEY and CDR2 SVGAGI. Deletions cut 5 bases from V and 3 bases from J, with 10 bases between. This CDR3 contains 13 residues. The CDR3 protein is CASSGTFKETQYF. The CDR3 DNA is TGTGCCAGCAGTGGGACTTTCAAAGAGACCCAGTACTTC.

V gene TRBV2 combines with J gene TRBJ1-2; possible D gene TRBD1, 6 bases. V was pared by 8 bases and J by 5 bases, with 12 bases between. The CDR3 has 12 amino acids. The germline V gene has CDR1 SNHLY and CDR2 FYNNEI. CDR3 DNA: TGTGCCAGCCGGGACATCCGATATGGCTACACCTTC. This sequence encodes CASRDIRYGYTF.

The V and J genes are TRBV2 and TRBJ2-5; D is uncertain. V was trimmed by 3 bases and J by 4 bases, leaving 9 bases between them. Germline CDR1 is SNHLY and CDR2 is FYNNEI. The CDR3 sequence is 13 residues long. In DNA, the CDR3 is TGTGCCAGCAGTGAGGGCAGCCTAGAGACCCAGTACTTC. This sequence encodes CASSEGSLETQYF.

The chain recombines TRBV6-5 with TRBJ1-5, with TRBD1 matching 7 bases. CDR3 length: 16 amino acids. Losses at the gene ends were 0 bases for V and 4 bases for J; bases not matched to a gene: 6. Germline CDR1 MNHEY, CDR2 SVGAGI. The CDR3 coding sequence is TGTGCCAGCAGTTACTCCCGGGACAGCCCGAATCAGCCCCAGCATTTT. Translating it yields CASSYSRDSPNQPQHF.

This clone was seen more than once but under ten times. The chain couples TRBV5-1 to TRBJ1-1, with 7 bases identical to TRBD1. V lost 1 base and J lost 4; bases outside the gene matches: 10. Germline CDR1 is SGHRS and CDR2 is YFSETQ. CDR3 size: 16 residues. The DNA of the CDR3 is TGCGCCAGCAGCTTGCGCCCGACAGGGTCGGGCACTGAAGCTTTCTTT. The encoded protein is CASSLRPTGSGTEAFF.

This chain links TRBV2 with TRBJ2-7; possibly TRBD2 for D (6 bases). The germline V and J ends were trimmed by 8 bases and 4 bases, with 15 bases remaining between them. The CDR3 consists of 13 residues. Germline assignment: CDR1 SNHLY and CDR2 FYNNEI. In DNA form, the CDR3 reads TGTGCCAGCGGAGGGACGGACGTTTACGAGCAGTACTTC. Translation: CASGGTDVYEQYF.

The chain couples TRBV18 to TRBJ2-5, with TRBD1 identical over 8 bases. The V and J ends lost 1 base and 4 bases, in that order; junction bases with no gene match: 2. The CDR3 is 14 residues long. The germline CDR1 and CDR2 sequences are KGHSH and LQKENI. CDR3 amino acids: CASSPLQGGETQYF. DNA of the CDR3: TGTGCCAGCTCACCACTACAGGGGGGAGAGACCCAGTACTTC.

This clone has only one observation. This chain links TRBV5-1 with TRBJ1-6; 8 bases fit TRBD1. Germline V gene lookup returns CDR1 SGHRS and CDR2 YFSETQ. This CDR3 comprises 18 residues. With V trimmed by 0 bases and J by 5 bases, 10 bases remained unmatched. This chain's CDR3 is CASSLVSQTGANNSPLHF. The CDR3, as DNA: TGCGCCAGCAGCTTGGTTTCGCAGACAGGGGCAAATAATTCACCCCTCCACTTT.

The J gene is TRBJ1-5, the V gene TRBV2; D is uncertain. V was pared by 7 bases and J by 0 bases, with 16 bases between. The germline V gene has CDR1 SNHLY and CDR2 FYNNEI. This CDR3 is 16 amino acids long. CDR3 DNA: TGTGCCAGCAATCAAAGGCCCCGCAGTAGCAATCAGCCCCAGCATTTT. Protein product: CASNQRPRSSNQPQHF. The full variable domain, with the rest looked up from reference TRBV2 and TRBJ1-5, is EPEVTQTPSHQVTQMGQEVILRCVPISNHLYFYWYRQILGQKVEFLVSFYNNEISEKSEIFDDQFSVERPDGSNFTLKIRSTKLEDSAMYFCASNQRPRSSNQPQHFGDGTRLSIL.

This clone has only a few counts. The chain recombines TRBV7-2 with TRBJ2-4; 7 nucleotides match TRBD2. The CDR3 has 15 amino acids. CDR1 is SGHTA, CDR2 FQGNSA, per germline. V dropped 2 bases and J dropped 6; count of bases not matched to a gene: 7. DNA of the CDR3: TGTGCCAGCAGCTTAACGGGGGGAGGTGGAAACATTCAGTACTTC. It is translated as CASSLTGGGGNIQYF. Drawing the rest from reference TRBV7-2 and TRBJ2-4, the complete variable domain is GAGVSQSPSNKVTEKGKDVELRCDPISGHTALYWYRQSLGQGLEFLIYFQGNSAPDKSGLPSDRFSAERTGGSVSTLTIQRTQQEDSAVYLCASSLTGGGGNIQYFGAGTRLSVL.

Only one count was recorded for this clone. The chain couples TRBV10-2 to TRBJ2-7; TRBD1 matches 7 bases. The germline V gene encodes CDR1 WSHSY and CDR2 SAAADI. The ends lost 0 bases at V and 2 bases at J; junction bases unmatched: 4. The CDR3 consists of 15 residues. The CDR3 is CASSESGTDTYEQYF. The CDR3 bases are TGCGCCAGCAGTGAGTCCGGGACAGACACCTACGAGCAGTACTTC.

The chain joins TRBV30 to TRBJ2-1; 8 positions agree with TRBD2. From germline, CDR1 is GTSNPN and CDR2 SVGIG (reference sequence). The CDR3 sequence is 14 residues long. V lost 3 bases to trimming and J lost 13 bases; unmatched junction nucleotides: 14. The CDR3 spells CAWSQGQKAGAQFF. In nucleotides, the CDR3 is TGTGCCTGGAGCCAAGGACAGAAAGCGGGGGCCCAGTTCTTC.

This clone showed up just a few times. Distinct nucleotide sequences in the sample also encode this CDR3. The V and J genes are TRBV7-9 and TRBJ1-6; no definite D call. Germline V gene lookup returns CDR1 SEHNR and CDR2 FQNEAQ (reference sequence). This CDR3 is built from 14 residues. V lost 4 bases to trimming and J lost 5 bases, with 9 bases between them. CDR3 loop: CASSSGRNNSPLHF. DNA for the CDR3: TGTGCCAGCAGCTCGGGCAGAAATAATTCACCCCTCCACTTT.

The chain employs TRBV14 and TRBJ2-3; 7 nucleotides line up with TRBD2. Germline V gene sequence: CDR1 SGHDN, CDR2 FVKESK. The J segment lost 14 bases and the V segment lost 5 bases, leaving 10 bases of the junction unmatched. The CDR3 is made up of 12 amino acids. This CDR3 is CASSSGTKSLYF. The CDR3, as DNA: TGTGCCAGCAGCTCCGGGACTAAGTCTCTGTATTTT.

The chain joins TRBV6-1 to TRBJ2-7; TRBD1 is a possible D gene (5 bases). V lost 6 bases to trimming and J lost 7 bases, with 19 bases between them. CDR1 MNHNS and CDR2 SASEGT come from the germline V gene. CDR3 size: 14 residues. The CDR3 reads CASSRGAGIGEQYF. In DNA form, the CDR3 reads TGTGCCAGCAGCCGTGGCGCAGGGATCGGTGAGCAGTACTTC.

The chain carries TRBV6-5 and TRBJ2-7, with D tentatively TRBD2 (7 bases). From germline, CDR1 is MNHEY and CDR2 SVGAGI. CDR3 size: 15 residues. V was clipped by 5 bases and J by 2 bases, with 16 bases between them. CDR3: CASSGMRGRTYEQYF. CDR3 DNA sequence: TGTGCCAGCAGTGGAATGCGGGGGCGGACCTACGAGCAGTACTTC.

The rearrangement uses TRBV30 and TRBJ2-1; D is uncertain. This CDR3 has 13 amino acids. Trimming stripped 2 bases from V and 7 bases from J, with 12 bases between. Germline loops: CDR1 GTSNPN, CDR2 SVGIG (reference sequence). CDR3 region: CAWSRSVGNEQFF. The CDR3 DNA reads TGTGCCTGGAGTAGGTCTGTCGGGAATGAGCAGTTCTTC.

The chain joins TRBV11-1 to TRBJ2-3; D perhaps matches TRBD1 (6 bases). The germline CDR1 and CDR2 sequences are SGHAT and FQDESV (reference sequence). The CDR3 is 12 amino acids. Trimming pared 5 bases from V and 6 bases from J, leaving 9 bases between. CDR3 protein: CASSDRMDTQYF. The CDR3 DNA follows: TGTGCCAGCAGCGACAGGATGGATACGCAGTATTTT.